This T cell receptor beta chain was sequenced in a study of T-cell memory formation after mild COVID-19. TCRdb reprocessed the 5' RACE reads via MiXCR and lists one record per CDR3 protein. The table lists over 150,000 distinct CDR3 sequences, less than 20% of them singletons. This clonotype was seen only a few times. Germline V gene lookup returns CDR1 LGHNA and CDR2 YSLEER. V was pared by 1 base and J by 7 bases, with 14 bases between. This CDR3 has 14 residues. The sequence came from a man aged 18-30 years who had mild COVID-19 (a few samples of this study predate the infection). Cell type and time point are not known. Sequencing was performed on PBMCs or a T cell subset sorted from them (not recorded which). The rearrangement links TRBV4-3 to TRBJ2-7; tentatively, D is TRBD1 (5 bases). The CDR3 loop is CASSQVWNRPEQYF. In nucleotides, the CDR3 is TGCGCCAGCAGCCAAGTCTGGAACAGGCCAGAGCAGTACTTC.